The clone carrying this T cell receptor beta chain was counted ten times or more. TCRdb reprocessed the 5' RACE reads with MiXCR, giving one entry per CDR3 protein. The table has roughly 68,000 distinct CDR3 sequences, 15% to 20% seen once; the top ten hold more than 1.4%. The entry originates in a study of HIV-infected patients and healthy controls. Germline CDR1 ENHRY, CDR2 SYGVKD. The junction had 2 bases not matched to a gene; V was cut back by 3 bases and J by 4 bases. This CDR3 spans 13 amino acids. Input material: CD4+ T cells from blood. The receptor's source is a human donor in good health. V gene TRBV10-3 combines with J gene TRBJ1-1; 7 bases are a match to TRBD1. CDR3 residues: CAISEQGSTEAFF. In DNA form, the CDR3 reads TGTGCCATCAGTGAACAGGGGAGCACTGAAGCTTTCTTT.